The 11 T cell receptor beta chains presented below share a single source sample, sequenced in a study of T cell responses to AZD1222 COVID-19 vaccine. The method was immunoSEQ multiplex PCR; TCRdb's version includes in-frame clones alone and lacks a portion of them. Of 95,000 to 100,000 clones detected, 85% to 90% appear once; the ten largest clones hold 15% to 20%. The specimen comprised peripheral blood, sampled 28 days after the second AZD1222 dose. The receptors here all came from an adult who received the AZD1222 COVID-19 vaccine.

The chain links TRBV2 to TRBJ1-4; TRBD1 matches 7 bases. Germline assignment: CDR1 SNHLY and CDR2 FYNNEI. V lost 6 bases, J lost 10 bases, and 14 bases stayed unmatched. The CDR3 covers 15 residues. The CDR3 spells CASSQEDRLYSKLFF. CDR3 sequence (DNA): TGTGCCAGCAGCCAAGAGGACAGGCTTTATTCAAAACTGTTTTTT.

The sample holds one count of this clone. This chain uses TRBV15 with TRBJ1-2; D uncertain. Per the germline V gene, CDR1 is LNHNV and CDR2 is YYDKDF (reference sequence). Between the trimmed V and J ends, which lost 0 bases and 4 bases, there was a span of 15 bases. The CDR3 extends over 16 amino acids. CDR3 nucleotides: TGTGCCACCAGCAGAGATCTGGTGGGCGGAACCTATGGCTACACCTTC. Encoded protein: CATSRDLVGGTYGYTF. The entire variable domain, with the rest obtained from reference TRBV15 and TRBJ1-2, is as follows: DAMVIQNPRYQVTQFGKPVTLSCSQTLNHNVMYWYQQKSSQAPKLLFHYYDKDFNNEADTPDNFQSRRPNTSFCFLDIRSPGLGDTAMYLCATSRDLVGGTYGYTFGSGTRLTVV.

The chain joins TRBV2 to TRBJ2-5; D is unclear. The CDR3 loop spans 12 amino acids. The germline V gene has CDR1 SNHLY and CDR2 FYNNEI. The V gene lost 6 bases and the J gene lost 4 bases, with 9 bases spanning the gap. The CDR3 DNA reads TGTGCCAGCAGGGCCTACAGAGAGACCCAGTACTTC. This gives the protein CASRAYRETQYF.

This clone was detected only a few times. This chain connects TRBV4-2 to TRBJ1-2; a possible D gene is TRBD1 (6 bases). The V end was cut by 0 bases, the J end by 4 bases, with 9 bases between. CDR1 LGHNA and CDR2 YNFKEQ come from the germline V gene. There are 14 residues in the CDR3. As DNA, the CDR3 is TGTGCCAGCAGCCAAGAAGGAGGGGGCTATGGCTACACCTTC. This translates into CASSQEGGGYGYTF.

This chain uses TRBV5-1 with TRBJ2-7; D is perhaps TRBD1 or TRBD2 (5 bases each). The germline gives CDR1 SGHRS, CDR2 YFSETQ. The CDR3 extends over 14 amino acids. V lost 0 bases and J lost 6, with 13 bases in between. The CDR3 DNA is TGCGCCAGCAGCTTGGGGGCAGGGAGCAGCGAGCAGTACTTC. As protein: CASSLGAGSSEQYF.

There are a few counts of this clone. CDR3 sequence: CASSLELAGRKNIQYF. The CDR3 DNA reads TGCGCCAGCAGCCTGGAACTAGCGGGTAGAAAAAACATTCAGTACTTC. The V gene is TRBV5-1, the J gene TRBJ2-4, with 9 bases that match TRBD2. The CDR3 has 16 residues. The germline gives CDR1 SGHRS, CDR2 YFSETQ. The V segment lost 4 bases and the J segment 4 bases; nucleotides outside the gene matches: 9.

DNA of the CDR3: TGCGCCAGCAGCTCAGGGGCTTACATGAACACTGAAGCTTTCTTT. This gives the protein CASSSGAYMNTEAFF. This sequence joins TRBV5-1 and TRBJ1-1; TRBD1 is a possible D gene (6 bases). Per the germline V gene, CDR1 is SGHRS and CDR2 is YFSETQ. The CDR3 sequence is 15 residues long. V was clipped by 3 bases and J by 0 bases, with 12 bases between them.

This rearrangement joins TRBV27 to TRBJ2-2; no reliable D call. Germline-derived CDR1 and CDR2 are MNHEY and SMNVEV (reference sequence). Trimming stripped 3 bases from V and 0 bases from J, with 2 bases between. There are 13 residues in the CDR3. The CDR3 DNA is TGTGCCAGCAGTTTCGCGAACACCGGGGAGCTGTTTTTT. Its protein is CASSFANTGELFF.

The chain employs TRBV7-9 and TRBJ1-1, with D hard to call. CDR1 is SEHNR, CDR2 FQNEAQ, per germline (reference sequence). The ends were cut back, 5 bases at V and 5 bases at J, with 15 bases in the middle. The CDR3 runs to 14 residues. The CDR3 loop is CASSPMGSETEAFF. CDR3 DNA: TGTGCCAGCAGCCCTATGGGCTCGGAAACTGAAGCTTTCTTT.

Here the CDR3 reads CASSFAGSEKLFF. CDR3 bases: TGCGCCAGCAGCTTCGCAGGTTCTGAAAAACTGTTTTTT. The rearrangement uses TRBV5-1 and TRBJ1-4; no reliable D call. This CDR3 region has 13 residues. Germline V gene sequence: CDR1 SGHRS, CDR2 YFSETQ. V lost 2 bases and J 7 bases, leaving 9 bases between the germline ends.

The rearrangement joins TRBV5-1 to TRBJ1-2, with D perhaps TRBD1 (5 bases). The CDR3 length is 16 residues. Trimming cost V 5 bases and J 4 bases, with 21 bases left between them. Germline V gene sequence: CDR1 SGHRS, CDR2 YFSETQ. For the CDR3, the DNA is TGCGCCAGCAGGAAAGGGACGTCAAGGGACTCCTATGGCTACACCTTC. Amino acids: CASRKGTSRDSYGYTF.